The 12 T cell receptor beta chains below were found in one sample sequenced in a study of shared clonotypes between healthy human individuals (TCRdb year 2020). The library was made by the immunoSEQ multiplex PCR assay. Held by TCRdb, this immuneACCESS table contains in-frame sequences only and omits some clones. Under half of the omission traces to an unresolved V gene where checked; the cause of the rest is unknown. In this sample the table shows about 700,000 clones, 92% of which occur a single time. The top ten hold approximately 25% of the sample. CD8 naive samples were obtained by positive selection for CCR7 among CD45RO-negative cells, yielding a CD45RA+CCR7+ population from which TemRA cells were excluded. Sequencing input: naive CD8+ T cells sorted from blood. The label giving this sample's cell subset or site can be read as: CD45RA+CCR7+. The receptors derive from a man aged 30-40 years in good health.

In its sample, this clone was seen once. The chain is built from TRBV28 and TRBJ2-5; D gene uncertain. The V gene's germline CDR1 is MDHEN and CDR2 SYDVKM. The length of the CDR3 is 17 residues. V lost 2 bases, J lost 5 bases, and 21 bases lay in between. The CDR3 DNA reads TGTGCCAGCAGTTTAATTCTTCTTGTCCACACGACCGAGACCCAGTACTTC. Protein sequence: CASSLILLVHTTETQYF.

The DNA of the CDR3 is TGTGCCAGCAGCCAAGGAACGGCGGTAACCTACGAGCAGTACTTC. As protein: CASSQGTAVTYEQYF. V and J are TRBV4-2 and TRBJ2-7; D is undetermined. CDR3 size: 15 residues. Between the trimmed V and J ends, which lost 1 base and 2 bases, there was a span of 12 bases. Germline-derived CDR1 and CDR2 are LGHNA and YNFKEQ.

This sequence joins TRBV2 and TRBJ1-4; TRBD1 might be the D (5 bases). V was pared by 6 bases and J by 1 base, with 12 bases between. The germline gives CDR1 SNHLY, CDR2 FYNNEI. CDR3 length: 15 residues. CDR3 coding DNA: TGTGCCAGCAGAGAGGCCAGGGTAACTAATGAAAAACTGTTTTTT. This translates into CASREARVTNEKLFF.

The chain links TRBV7-9 to TRBJ1-1; 7 bases match TRBD1. This CDR3 has 14 amino acids. V lost 1 base and J lost 3; bases outside the gene matches: 2. Germline lookup yields CDR1 SEHNR and CDR2 FQNEAQ (reference sequence). CDR3 nucleotide sequence: TGTGCCAGCAGCTTAGGACAGGGCCACACTGAAGCTTTCTTT. Encoded protein: CASSLGQGHTEAFF.

The chain has TRBV27 and TRBJ2-7; 7 positions match TRBD1. With 8 bases clipped from V and 3 bases from J, the junction kept 4 bases outside the gene matches. The CDR3 totals 12 residues. In germline, CDR1 is MNHEY, CDR2 SMNVEV (reference sequence). As DNA, the CDR3 is TGTGCCAGCTGGGACAGCCTCTACGAGCAGTACTTC. This gives the protein CASWDSLYEQYF.

This rearrangement joins TRBV10-1 to TRBJ1-4; TRBD1 matches 10 bases. Germline lookup yields CDR1 WNHNN and CDR2 SYGVQD (reference sequence). The CDR3 has 15 residues. V was pared by 1 base and J by 6 bases, with 2 bases of the junction left unmatched. The CDR3 spells CASSEFGTGDEKLFF. The DNA for the CDR3 is TGCGCCAGCAGTGAGTTCGGGACAGGGGATGAAAAACTGTTTTTT.

The chain is built from TRBV5-1 and TRBJ2-5, with 8 nucleotides matching TRBD2. With 3 bases clipped from V and 4 bases from J, the junction kept 8 bases outside the gene matches. The CDR3 sequence is 15 residues long. The germline gives CDR1 SGHRS, CDR2 YFSETQ. CDR3 nucleotides: TGCGCCAGCAGCTCTCTAGCGGGTGGGAGAGAGACCCAGTACTTC. As protein: CASSSLAGGRETQYF.

The J gene is TRBJ2-7, the V gene TRBV5-8, with 8 nucleotides matching TRBD1. With V trimmed by 1 base and J by 3 bases, 12 bases remained unmatched. This CDR3 contains 17 residues. CDR1 and CDR2 (germline): SGHTS, YDEGEE. CDR3 sequence (DNA): TGTGCCAGCAGCTTGCCAGGAGAGGGACAGGCCGTCTACGAGCAGTACTTC. This sequence encodes CASSLPGEGQAVYEQYF.

This clone was observed a single time. J is TRBJ2-7 and V is TRBV5-6, with D tentatively TRBD2 (6 bases). Per the germline V gene, CDR1 is SGHDT and CDR2 is YYEEEE. The CDR3 sequence is 14 residues long. Between the trimmed V and J ends, which lost 4 bases and 5 bases, there was a span of 16 bases. CDR3 nucleotide sequence: TGTGCCAGCAGCCCGGGGACTGCCCTCCACGAGCAGTACTTC. It yields the protein CASSPGTALHEQYF.

The rearrangement uses TRBV28 and TRBJ2-3, with D possibly matching TRBD2 (5 bases). Looked up from germline, CDR1 is MDHEN and CDR2 is SYDVKM. This CDR3 is 17 amino acids long. Trimming left V 3 bases short and J 1 base short, with 17 bases between. The CDR3 DNA follows: TGTGCCAGCAGTTTTGCAACTACCACAGCGGGCACAGATACGCAGTATTTT. Encoded protein: CASSFATTTAGTDTQYF.

The V and J genes are TRBV9 and TRBJ2-5; the D is unclear. Germline assignment: CDR1 SGDLS and CDR2 YYNGEE. Trimming took 0 bases from V and 7 from J, leaving 10 bases between them. The CDR3 consists of 13 residues. The CDR3 sequence is CASSVVGSPTQYF. In DNA, the CDR3 is TGTGCCAGCAGCGTAGTCGGCAGCCCGACCCAGTACTTC. Full variable domain (remainder filled in from reference TRBV9 and TRBJ2-5): DSGVTQTPKHLITATGQRVTLRCSPRSGDLSVYWYQQSLDQGLQFLIQYYNGEERAKGNILERFSAQQFPDLHSELNLSSLELGDSALYFCASSVVGSPTQYFGPGTRLLVL.

This chain connects TRBV10-1 to TRBJ2-5; 9 nucleotides align to TRBD2. V was clipped by 0 bases and J by 2 bases; unmatched bases: 13. Germline V gene lookup returns CDR1 WNHNN and CDR2 SYGVQD (reference sequence). The CDR3 runs to 19 residues. The CDR3 coding sequence is TGCGCCAGCAGTGAGTCAAGGGGGATAAGACTAGCGGAACAAGAGACCCAGTACTTC. Protein product: CASSESRGIRLAEQETQYF.